The present T cell receptor (beta chain) was sequenced within a study of T cells in Graves' hyperthyroidism and ophthalmopathy. Study at large: Peripheral blood collection took place at initial diagnosis, before any treatment.

The source material, RNA transcripts, was used to amplify TCR beta CDR3 regions. The HTBI primer set was used in a first-round RT-PCR of the TCR CDR3. TCRdb fed the multiplex PCR reads into MiXCR, producing one record per CDR3 protein. The table includes about 600,000 distinct CDR3 sequences, 16% detected once. Uncontrolled infection, other autoimmune disease, pregnancy or lactation disqualified patients from enrolment. On the basis of clinical symptoms, serum thyroxine and TRAb, thyroid ultrasound and orbital computed tomography, diagnoses were made. Over 9 ml of fresh peripheral blood supplied the PBMCs. Germline V gene data show CDR1 as MDHEN and CDR2 as SYDVKM. This CDR3 is built from 16 residues. With 2 bases removed from V and 1 base from J, the gap between germline ends came to 12 bases.

V is TRBV28 and J is TRBJ2-4; possibly TRBD1 for D (7 bases). The sequence came from a middle-aged woman with Graves' ophthalmopathy. The sample taken for sequencing was blood. CDR3 sequence: CASSLQGGGAKNIQYF. The DNA for the CDR3 is TGTGCCAGCAGTTTACAGGGGGGCGGGGCCAAAAACATTCAGTACTTC.